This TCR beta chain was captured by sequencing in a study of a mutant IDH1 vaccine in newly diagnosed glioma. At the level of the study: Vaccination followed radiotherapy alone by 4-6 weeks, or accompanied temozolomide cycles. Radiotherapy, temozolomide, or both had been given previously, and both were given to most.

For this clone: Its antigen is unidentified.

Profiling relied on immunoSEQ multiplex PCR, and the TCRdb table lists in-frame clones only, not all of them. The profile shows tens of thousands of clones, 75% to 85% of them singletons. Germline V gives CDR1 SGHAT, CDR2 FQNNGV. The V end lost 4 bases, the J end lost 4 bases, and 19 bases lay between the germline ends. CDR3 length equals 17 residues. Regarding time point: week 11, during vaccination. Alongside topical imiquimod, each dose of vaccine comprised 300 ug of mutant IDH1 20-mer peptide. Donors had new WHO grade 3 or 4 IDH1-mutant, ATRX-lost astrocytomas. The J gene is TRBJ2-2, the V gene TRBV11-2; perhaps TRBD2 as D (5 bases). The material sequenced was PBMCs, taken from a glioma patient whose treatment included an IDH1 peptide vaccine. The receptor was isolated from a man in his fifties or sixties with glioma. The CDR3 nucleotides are TGTGCCAGCAGCTCATCCCCCGGGCTAGCAGTCACCGGGGAGCTGTTTTTT. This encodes CASSSSPGLAVTGELFF. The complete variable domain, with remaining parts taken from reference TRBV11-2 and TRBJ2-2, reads EAGVAQSPRYKIIEKRQSVAFWCNPISGHATLYWYQQILGQGPKLLIQFQNNGVVDDSQLPKDRFSAERLKGVDSTLKIQPAKLEDSAVYLCASSSSPGLAVTGELFFGEGSRLTVL.